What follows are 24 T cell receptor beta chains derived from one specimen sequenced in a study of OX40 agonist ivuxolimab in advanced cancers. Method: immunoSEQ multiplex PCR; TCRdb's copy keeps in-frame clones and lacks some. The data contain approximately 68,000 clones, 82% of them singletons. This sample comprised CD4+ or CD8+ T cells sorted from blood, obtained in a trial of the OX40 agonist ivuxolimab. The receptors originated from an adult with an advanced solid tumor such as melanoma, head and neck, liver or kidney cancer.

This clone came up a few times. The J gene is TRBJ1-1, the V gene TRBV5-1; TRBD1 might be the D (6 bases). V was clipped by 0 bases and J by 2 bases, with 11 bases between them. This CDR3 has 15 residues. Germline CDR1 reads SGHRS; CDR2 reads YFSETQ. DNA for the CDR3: TGCGCCAGCAGCTTGGCTGGCAGGGGAAACACTGAAGCTTTCTTT. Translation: CASSLAGRGNTEAFF.

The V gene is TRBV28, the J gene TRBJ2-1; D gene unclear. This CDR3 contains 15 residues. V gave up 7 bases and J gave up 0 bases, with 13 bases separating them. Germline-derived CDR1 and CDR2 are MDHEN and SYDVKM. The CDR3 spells CASTSTGVSYNEQFF. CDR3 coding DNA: TGTGCCAGCACCTCGACGGGCGTCTCCTACAATGAGCAGTTCTTC. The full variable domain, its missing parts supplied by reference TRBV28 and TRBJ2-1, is DVKVTQSSRYLVKRTGEKVFLECVQDMDHENMFWYRQDPGLGLRLIYFSYDVKMKEKGDIPEGYSVSREKKERFSLILESASTNQTSMYLCASTSTGVSYNEQFFGPGTRLTVL.

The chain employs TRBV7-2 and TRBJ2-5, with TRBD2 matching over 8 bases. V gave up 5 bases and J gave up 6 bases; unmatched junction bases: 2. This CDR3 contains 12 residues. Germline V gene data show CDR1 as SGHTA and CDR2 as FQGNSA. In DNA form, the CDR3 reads TGTGCCAGCAGCCCGGGGGGGAAGACCCAGTACTTC. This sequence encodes CASSPGGKTQYF.

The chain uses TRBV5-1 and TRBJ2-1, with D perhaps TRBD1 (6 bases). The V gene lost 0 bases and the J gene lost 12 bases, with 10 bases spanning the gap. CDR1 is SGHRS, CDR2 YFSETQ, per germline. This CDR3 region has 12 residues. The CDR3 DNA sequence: TGCGCCAGCAGCTTGGCAGGGGATGGGCAGTTCTTC. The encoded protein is CASSLAGDGQFF.

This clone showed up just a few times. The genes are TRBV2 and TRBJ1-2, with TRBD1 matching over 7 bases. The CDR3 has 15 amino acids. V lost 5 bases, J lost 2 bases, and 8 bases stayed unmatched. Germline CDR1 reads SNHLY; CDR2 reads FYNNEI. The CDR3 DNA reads TGTGCCAGCAGTCCGCTCGGGACAGAGAACTATGGCTACACCTTC. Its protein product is CASSPLGTENYGYTF. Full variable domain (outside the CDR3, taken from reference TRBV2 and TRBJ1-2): EPEVTQTPSHQVTQMGQEVILRCVPISNHLYFYWYRQILGQKVEFLVSFYNNEISEKSEIFDDQFSVERPDGSNFTLKIRSTKLEDSAMYFCASSPLGTENYGYTFGSGTRLTVV.

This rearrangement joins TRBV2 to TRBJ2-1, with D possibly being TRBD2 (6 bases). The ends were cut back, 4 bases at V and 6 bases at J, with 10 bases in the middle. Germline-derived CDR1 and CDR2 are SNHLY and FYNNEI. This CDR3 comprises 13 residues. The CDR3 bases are TGTGCCAGCAGTGCGACTAGTGTCAATGAGCAGTTCTTC. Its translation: CASSATSVNEQFF.

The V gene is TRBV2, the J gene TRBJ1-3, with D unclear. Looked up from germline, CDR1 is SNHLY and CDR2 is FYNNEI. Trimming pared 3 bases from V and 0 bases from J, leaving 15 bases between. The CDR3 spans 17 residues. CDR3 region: CASSDVPSSYSGNTIYF. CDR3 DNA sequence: TGTGCCAGCAGTGATGTTCCCTCCAGTTACTCTGGAAACACCATATATTTT. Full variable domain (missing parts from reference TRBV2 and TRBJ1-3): EPEVTQTPSHQVTQMGQEVILRCVPISNHLYFYWYRQILGQKVEFLVSFYNNEISEKSEIFDDQFSVERPDGSNFTLKIRSTKLEDSAMYFCASSDVPSSYSGNTIYFGEGSWLTVV.

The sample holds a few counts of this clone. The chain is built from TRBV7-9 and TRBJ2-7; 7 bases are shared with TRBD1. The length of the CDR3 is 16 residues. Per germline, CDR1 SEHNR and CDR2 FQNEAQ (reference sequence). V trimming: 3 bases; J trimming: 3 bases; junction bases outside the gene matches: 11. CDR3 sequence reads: CASSLEPGGDGYEQYF. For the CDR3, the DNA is TGTGCCAGCAGCTTGGAACCAGGGGGTGATGGCTACGAGCAGTACTTC.

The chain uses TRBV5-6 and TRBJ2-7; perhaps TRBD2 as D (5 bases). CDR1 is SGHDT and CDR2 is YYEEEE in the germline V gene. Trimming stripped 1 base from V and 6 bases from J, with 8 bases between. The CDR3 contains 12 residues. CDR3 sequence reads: CASSLTRSEQYV. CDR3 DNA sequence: TGTGCCAGCAGCTTGACTAGAAGCGAGCAGTACGTC.

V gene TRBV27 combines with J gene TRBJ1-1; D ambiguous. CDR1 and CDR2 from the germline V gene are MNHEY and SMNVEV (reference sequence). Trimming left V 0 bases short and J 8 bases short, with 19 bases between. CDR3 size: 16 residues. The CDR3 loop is CASSLSGLSPPMEAFF. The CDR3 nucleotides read TGTGCCAGCAGTTTATCGGGTTTGAGTCCCCCCATGGAAGCTTTCTTT.

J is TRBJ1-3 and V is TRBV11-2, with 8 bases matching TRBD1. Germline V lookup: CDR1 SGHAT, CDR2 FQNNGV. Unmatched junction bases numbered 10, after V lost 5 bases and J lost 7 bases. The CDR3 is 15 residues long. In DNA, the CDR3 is TGTGCCAGCAGCAAAGGACAGGGTATTACCAACACCATATATTTT. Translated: CASSKGQGITNTIYF.

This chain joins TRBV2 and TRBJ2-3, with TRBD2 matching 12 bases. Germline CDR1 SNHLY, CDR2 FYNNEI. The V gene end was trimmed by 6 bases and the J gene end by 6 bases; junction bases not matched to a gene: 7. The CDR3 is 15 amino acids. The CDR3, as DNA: TGTGCCAGCAGCGGACTAGCGGGAACGGCTGATACGCAGTATTTT. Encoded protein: CASSGLAGTADTQYF. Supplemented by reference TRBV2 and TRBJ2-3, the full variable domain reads EPEVTQTPSHQVTQMGQEVILRCVPISNHLYFYWYRQILGQKVEFLVSFYNNEISEKSEIFDDQFSVERPDGSNFTLKIRSTKLEDSAMYFCASSGLAGTADTQYFGPGTRLTVL.

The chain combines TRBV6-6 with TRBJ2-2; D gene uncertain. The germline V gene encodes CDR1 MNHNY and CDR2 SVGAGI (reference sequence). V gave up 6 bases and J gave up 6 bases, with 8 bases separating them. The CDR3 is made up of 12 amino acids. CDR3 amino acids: CASSLQAGELFF. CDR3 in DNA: TGTGCCAGCAGCCTACAAGCCGGGGAGCTGTTTTTT.

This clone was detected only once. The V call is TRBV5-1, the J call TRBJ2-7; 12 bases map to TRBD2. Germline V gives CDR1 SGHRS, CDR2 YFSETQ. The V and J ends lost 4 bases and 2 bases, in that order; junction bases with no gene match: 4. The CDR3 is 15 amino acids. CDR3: CASSPGLAGTYEQYF. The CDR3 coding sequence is TGCGCCAGCAGCCCAGGACTAGCGGGGACCTACGAGCAGTACTTC.

Here the CDR3 reads CASSQRQGHEAFF. CDR3 nucleotide sequence: TGCGCCAGCAGCCAAAGACAGGGCCATGAAGCTTTCTTT. The chain has TRBV5-1 and TRBJ1-1; 7 nucleotides match TRBD1. Germline V gives CDR1 SGHRS, CDR2 YFSETQ. J lost 7 bases, V lost 4 bases, and 7 bases had no gene match. The CDR3 is 13 residues long.

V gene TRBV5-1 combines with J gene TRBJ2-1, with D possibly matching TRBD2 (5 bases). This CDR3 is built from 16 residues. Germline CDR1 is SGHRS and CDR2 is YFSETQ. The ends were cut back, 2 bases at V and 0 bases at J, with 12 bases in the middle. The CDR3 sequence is CASSFQEADSYNEQFF. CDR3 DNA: TGCGCCAGCAGCTTTCAGGAGGCAGACTCCTACAATGAGCAGTTCTTC.

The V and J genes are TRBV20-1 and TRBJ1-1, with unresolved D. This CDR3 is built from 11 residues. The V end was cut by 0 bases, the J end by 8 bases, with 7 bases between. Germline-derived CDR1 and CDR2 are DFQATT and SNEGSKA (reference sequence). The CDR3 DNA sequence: TGCAGTGCTAGAGACAGAAAAGAAGCTTTCTTT. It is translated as CSARDRKEAFF.

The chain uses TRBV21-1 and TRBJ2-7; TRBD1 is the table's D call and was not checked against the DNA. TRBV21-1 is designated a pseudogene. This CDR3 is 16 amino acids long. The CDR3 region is CASSNRTGGLSYEQYV. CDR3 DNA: TGTGCCAGCAGCAATCGGACAGGAGGATTATCCTACGAGCAGTACGTC.

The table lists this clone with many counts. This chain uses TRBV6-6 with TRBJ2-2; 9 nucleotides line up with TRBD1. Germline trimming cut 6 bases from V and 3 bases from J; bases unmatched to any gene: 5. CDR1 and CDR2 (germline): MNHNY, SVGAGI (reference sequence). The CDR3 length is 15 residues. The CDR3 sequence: CASSLRDRDTGELFF. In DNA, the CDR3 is TGTGCCAGCAGCCTCCGGGACAGGGACACCGGGGAGCTGTTTTTT.

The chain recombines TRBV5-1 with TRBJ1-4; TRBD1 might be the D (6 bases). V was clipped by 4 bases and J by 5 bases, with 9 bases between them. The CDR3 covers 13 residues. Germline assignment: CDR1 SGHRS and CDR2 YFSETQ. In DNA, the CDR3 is TGCGCCAGCAGCCGGCAGGGGAATGAAAAACTGTTTTTT. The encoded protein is CASSRQGNEKLFF. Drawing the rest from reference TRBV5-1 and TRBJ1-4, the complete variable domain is KAGVTQTPRYLIKTRGQQVTLSCSPISGHRSVSWYQQTPGQGLQFLFEYFSETQRNKGNFPGRFSGRQFSNSRSEMNVSTLELGDSALYLCASSRQGNEKLFFGSGTQLSVL.

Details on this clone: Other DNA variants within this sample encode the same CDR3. The CDR3 DNA reads as TGTGCCAGCAGCTTGGGCGGGACACAAGAGACCCAGTACTTC. It encodes CASSLGGTQETQYF. This chain uses TRBV5-4 with TRBJ2-5; either TRBD1 or TRBD2 may supply D (6 bases each). Trimming pared 0 bases from V and 2 bases from J, leaving 8 bases between. Germline CDR1 SGHNT, CDR2 YYREEE (reference sequence). This CDR3 has 14 amino acids.

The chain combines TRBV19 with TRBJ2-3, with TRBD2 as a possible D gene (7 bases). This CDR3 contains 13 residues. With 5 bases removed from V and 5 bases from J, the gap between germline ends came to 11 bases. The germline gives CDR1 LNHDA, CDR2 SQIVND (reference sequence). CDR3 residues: CASSAGAKDTQYF. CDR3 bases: TGTGCCAGTAGTGCGGGGGCGAAAGATACGCAGTATTTT.

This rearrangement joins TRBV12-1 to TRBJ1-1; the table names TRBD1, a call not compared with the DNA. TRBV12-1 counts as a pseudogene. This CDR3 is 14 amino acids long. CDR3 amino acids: CASSFRGLNTEAFF. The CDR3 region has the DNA TGTGCCAGCAGCTTTAGGGGCTTGAACACTGAAGCTTTCTTT.

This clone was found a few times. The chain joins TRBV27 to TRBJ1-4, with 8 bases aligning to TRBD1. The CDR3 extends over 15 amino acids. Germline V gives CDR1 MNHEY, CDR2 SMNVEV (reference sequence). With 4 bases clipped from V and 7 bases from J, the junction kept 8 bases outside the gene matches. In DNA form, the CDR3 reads TGTGCCAGCAGTTCCCGACAGGGGAGGACTGAAAAACTGTTTTTT. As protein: CASSSRQGRTEKLFF.